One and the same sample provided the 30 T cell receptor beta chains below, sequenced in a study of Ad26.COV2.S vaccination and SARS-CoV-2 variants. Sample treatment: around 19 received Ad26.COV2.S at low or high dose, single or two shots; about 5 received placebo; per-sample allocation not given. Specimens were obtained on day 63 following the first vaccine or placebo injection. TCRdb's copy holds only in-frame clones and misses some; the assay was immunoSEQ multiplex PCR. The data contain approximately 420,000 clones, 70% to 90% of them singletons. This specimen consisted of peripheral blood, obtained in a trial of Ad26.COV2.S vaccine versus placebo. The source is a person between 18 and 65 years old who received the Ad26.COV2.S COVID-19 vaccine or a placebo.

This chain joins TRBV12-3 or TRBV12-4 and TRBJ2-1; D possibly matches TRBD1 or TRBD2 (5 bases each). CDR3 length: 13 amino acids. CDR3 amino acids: CASFSDSYNEQFF. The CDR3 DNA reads TGTGCTAGCTTTAGCGACAGTTACAATGAGCAGTTCTTC.

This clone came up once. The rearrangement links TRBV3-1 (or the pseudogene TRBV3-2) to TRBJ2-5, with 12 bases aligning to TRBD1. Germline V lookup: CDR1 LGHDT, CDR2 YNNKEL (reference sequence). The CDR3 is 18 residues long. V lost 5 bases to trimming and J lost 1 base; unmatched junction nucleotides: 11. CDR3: CASSSSGTGGFFQETQYF. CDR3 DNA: TGTGCCAGCAGCTCCTCCGGGACAGGGGGCTTTTTCCAAGAGACCCAGTACTTC.

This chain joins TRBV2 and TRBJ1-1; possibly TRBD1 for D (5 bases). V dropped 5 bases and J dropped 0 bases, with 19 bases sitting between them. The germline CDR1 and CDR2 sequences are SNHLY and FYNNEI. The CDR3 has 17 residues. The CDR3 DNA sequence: TGTGCCAGCAGTAGAGGAGGGGCAGGTGCTTTGAACACTGAAGCTTTCTTT. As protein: CASSRGGAGALNTEAFF.

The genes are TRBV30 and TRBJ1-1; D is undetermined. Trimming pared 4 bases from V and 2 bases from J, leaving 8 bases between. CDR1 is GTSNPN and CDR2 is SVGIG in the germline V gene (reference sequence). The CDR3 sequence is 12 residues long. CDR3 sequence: CAWNLDNTEAFF. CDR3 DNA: TGTGCCTGGAATCTAGATAACACTGAAGCTTTCTTT.

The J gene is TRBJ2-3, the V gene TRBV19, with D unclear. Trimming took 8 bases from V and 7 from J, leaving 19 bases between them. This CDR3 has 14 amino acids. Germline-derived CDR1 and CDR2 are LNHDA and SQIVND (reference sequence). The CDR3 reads CASALAEKVHTQYF. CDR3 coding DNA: TGTGCCAGTGCCTTAGCCGAGAAGGTTCATACGCAGTATTTT.

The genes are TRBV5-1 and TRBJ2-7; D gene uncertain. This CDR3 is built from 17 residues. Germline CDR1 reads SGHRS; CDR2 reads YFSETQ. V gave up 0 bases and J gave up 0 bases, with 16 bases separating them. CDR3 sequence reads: CASSLDLSKPHSYEQYF. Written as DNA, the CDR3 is TGCGCCAGCAGCTTGGATTTGAGCAAACCTCACTCCTACGAGCAGTACTTC.

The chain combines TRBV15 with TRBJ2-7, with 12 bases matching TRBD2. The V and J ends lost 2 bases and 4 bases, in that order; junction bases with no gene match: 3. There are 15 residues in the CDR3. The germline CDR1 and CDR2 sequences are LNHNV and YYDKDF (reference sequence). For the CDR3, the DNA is TGTGCCACCAGCAGACCCACTAGCGGGAGGTACGAGCAGTACTTC. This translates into CATSRPTSGRYEQYF.

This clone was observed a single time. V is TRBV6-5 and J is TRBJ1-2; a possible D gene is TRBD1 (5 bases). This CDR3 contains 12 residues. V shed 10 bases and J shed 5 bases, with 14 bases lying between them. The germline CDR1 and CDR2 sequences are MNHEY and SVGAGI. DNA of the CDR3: TGTGCCACTGTAAAGGGGTCTTATGGCTACACCTTC. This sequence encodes CATVKGSYGYTF.

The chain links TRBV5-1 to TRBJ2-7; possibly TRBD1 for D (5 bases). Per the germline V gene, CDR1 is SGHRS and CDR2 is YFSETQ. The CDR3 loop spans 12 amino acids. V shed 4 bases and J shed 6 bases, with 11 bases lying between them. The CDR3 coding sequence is TGCGCCAGCAGCAGGGAAGGGGTCGAGCAGTACTTC. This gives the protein CASSREGVEQYF. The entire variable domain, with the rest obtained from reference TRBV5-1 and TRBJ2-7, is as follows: KAGVTQTPRYLIKTRGQQVTLSCSPISGHRSVSWYQQTPGQGLQFLFEYFSETQRNKGNFPGRFSGRQFSNSRSEMNVSTLELGDSALYLCASSREGVEQYFGPGTRLTVT.

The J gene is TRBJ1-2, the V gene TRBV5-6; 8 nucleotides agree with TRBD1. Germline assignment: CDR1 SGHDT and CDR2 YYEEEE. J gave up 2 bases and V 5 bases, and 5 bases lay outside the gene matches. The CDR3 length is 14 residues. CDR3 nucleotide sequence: TGTGCCAGCAGTTTAGGACAGGGAAACTATGGCTACACCTTC. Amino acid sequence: CASSLGQGNYGYTF.

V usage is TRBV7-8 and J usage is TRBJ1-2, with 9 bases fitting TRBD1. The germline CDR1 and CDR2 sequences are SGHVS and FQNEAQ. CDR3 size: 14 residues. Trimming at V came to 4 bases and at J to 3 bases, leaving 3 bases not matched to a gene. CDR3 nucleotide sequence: TGTGCCAGCAGCTCAAGACAGGGGGACTATGGCTACACCTTC. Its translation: CASSSRQGDYGYTF.

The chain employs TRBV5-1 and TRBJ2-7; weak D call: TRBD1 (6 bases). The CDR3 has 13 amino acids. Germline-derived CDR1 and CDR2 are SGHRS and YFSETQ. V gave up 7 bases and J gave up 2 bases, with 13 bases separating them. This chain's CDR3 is CASGMDSAYEQYF. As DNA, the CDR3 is TGCGCCAGCGGAATGGACAGCGCCTACGAGCAGTACTTC.

This CDR3 reads CASSDKGGSYEQYF. The CDR3 DNA follows: TGTGCCAGCAGTGATAAGGGGGGATCCTACGAGCAGTACTTC. This chain connects TRBV27 to TRBJ2-7; D tentatively reads TRBD1 or TRBD2 (6 bases each). V was cut by 5 bases and J by 1 base, with 12 bases left in between. CDR3 length: 14 residues. Germline CDR1 MNHEY, CDR2 SMNVEV (reference sequence).

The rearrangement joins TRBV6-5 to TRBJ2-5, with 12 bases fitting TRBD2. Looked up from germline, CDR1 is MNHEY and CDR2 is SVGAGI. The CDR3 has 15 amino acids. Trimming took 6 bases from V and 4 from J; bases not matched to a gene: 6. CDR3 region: CASRPSGGARETQYF. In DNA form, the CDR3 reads TGTGCCAGCAGGCCTAGCGGGGGGGCACGAGAGACCCAGTACTTC.

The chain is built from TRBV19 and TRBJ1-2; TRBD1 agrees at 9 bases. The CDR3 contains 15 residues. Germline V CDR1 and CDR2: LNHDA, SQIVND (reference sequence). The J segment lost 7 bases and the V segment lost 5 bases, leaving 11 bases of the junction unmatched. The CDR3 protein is CASSDRDRVSSGYTF. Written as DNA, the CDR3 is TGTGCCAGTAGTGACCGGGACAGGGTCTCCTCTGGCTACACCTTC. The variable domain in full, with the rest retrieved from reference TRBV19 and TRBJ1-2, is DGGITQSPKYLFRKEGQNVTLSCEQNLNHDAMYWYRQDPGQGLRLIYYSQIVNDFQKGDIAEGYSVSREKKESFPLTVTSAQKNPTAFYLCASSDRDRVSSGYTFGSGTRLTVV.

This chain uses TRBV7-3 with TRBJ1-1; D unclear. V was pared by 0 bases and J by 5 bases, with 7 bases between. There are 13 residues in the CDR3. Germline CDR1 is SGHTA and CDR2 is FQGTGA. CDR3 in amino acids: CASSLTLGTEAFF. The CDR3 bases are TGTGCCAGCAGCTTAACTCTTGGAACTGAAGCTTTCTTT.

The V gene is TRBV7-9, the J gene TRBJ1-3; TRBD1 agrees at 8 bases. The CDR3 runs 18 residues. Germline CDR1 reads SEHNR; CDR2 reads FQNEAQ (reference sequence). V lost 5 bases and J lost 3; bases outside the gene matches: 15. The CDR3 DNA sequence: TGTGCCAGCAGCCAGGAGTGGACCAGGACAGGGAGTGGAAACACCATATATTTT. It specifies CASSQEWTRTGSGNTIYF.

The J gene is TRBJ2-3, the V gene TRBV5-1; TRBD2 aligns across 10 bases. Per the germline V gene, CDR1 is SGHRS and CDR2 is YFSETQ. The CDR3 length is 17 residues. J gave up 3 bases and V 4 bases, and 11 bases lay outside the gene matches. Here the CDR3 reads CASSPGLAGGITDTQYF. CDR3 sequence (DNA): TGCGCCAGCAGCCCGGGGTTAGCGGGGGGCATTACAGATACGCAGTATTTT.

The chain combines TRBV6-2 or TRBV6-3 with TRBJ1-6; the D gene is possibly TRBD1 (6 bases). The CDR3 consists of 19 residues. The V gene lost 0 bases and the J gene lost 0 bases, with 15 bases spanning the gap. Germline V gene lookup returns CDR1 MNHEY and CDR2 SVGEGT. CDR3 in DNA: TGTGCCAGCAGTTACTCTACGGACAGCCAGAGCTCCTATAATTCACCCCTCCACTTT. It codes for CASSYSTDSQSSYNSPLHF.

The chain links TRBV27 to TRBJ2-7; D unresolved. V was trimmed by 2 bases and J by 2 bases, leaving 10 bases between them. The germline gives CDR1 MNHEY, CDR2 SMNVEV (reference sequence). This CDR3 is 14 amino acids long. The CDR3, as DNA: TGTGCCAGCAGTTTAAACGGGCAGACCTACGAGCAGTACTTC. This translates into CASSLNGQTYEQYF.

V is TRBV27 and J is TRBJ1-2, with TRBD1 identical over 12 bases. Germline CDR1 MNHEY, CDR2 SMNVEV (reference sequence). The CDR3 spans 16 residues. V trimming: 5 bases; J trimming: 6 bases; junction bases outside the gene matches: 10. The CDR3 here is CASSGLRDRGLHGYTF. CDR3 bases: TGTGCCAGCAGTGGGCTCCGGGACAGGGGGCTTCATGGCTACACCTTC.

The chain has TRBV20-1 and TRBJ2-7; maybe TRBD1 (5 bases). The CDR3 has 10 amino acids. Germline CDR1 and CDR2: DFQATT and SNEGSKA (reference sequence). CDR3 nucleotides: TGCAGCCCAAGGGGTGACGAGCAGTACTTC. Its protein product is CSPRGDEQYF.

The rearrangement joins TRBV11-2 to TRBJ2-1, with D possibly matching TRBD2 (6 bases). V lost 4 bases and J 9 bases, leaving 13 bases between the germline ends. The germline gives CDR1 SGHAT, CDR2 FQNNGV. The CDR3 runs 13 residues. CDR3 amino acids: CASSSGVLGEQFF. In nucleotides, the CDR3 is TGTGCCAGCAGCTCGGGGGTCCTGGGTGAGCAGTTCTTC.

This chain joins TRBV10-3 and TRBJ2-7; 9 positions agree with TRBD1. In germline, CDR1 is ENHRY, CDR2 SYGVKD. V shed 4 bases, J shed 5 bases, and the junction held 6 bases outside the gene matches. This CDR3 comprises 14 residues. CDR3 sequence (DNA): TGTGCCATCAGTGGGAGAGGGACAGGGAACGAGCAGTACTTC. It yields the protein CAISGRGTGNEQYF.

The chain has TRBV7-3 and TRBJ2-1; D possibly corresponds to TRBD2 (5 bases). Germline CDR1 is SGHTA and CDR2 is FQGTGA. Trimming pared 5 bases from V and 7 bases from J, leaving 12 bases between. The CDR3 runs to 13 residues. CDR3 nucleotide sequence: TGTGCCAGCAGCAGAGGACTGGGGAATGAGCAGTTCTTC. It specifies CASSRGLGNEQFF. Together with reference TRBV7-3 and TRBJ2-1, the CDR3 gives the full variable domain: GAGVSQTPSNKVTEKGKYVELRCDPISGHTALYWYRQSLGQGPEFLIYFQGTGAADDSGLPNDRFFAVRPEGSVSTLKIQRTERGDSAVYLCASSRGLGNEQFFGPGTRLTVL.

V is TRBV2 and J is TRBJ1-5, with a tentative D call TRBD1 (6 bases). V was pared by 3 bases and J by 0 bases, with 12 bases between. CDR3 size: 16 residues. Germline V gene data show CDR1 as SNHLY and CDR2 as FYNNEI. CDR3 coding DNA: TGTGCCAGCAGTGAGAGATCAGGGGATAGCAATCAGCCCCAGCATTTT. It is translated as CASSERSGDSNQPQHF.

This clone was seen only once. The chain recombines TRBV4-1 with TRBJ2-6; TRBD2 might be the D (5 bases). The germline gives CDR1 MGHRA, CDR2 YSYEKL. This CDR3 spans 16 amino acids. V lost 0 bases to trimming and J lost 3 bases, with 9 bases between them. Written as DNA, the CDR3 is TGCGCCAGCAGCCAAGATCACGGGAATGGGGCCAACGTCCTGACTTTC. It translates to CASSQDHGNGANVLTF.

The CDR3 region has the DNA TGTGCCAGCAGCGGTCGGACAGGTCAAGAGACCCAGTACTTC. Protein: CASSGRTGQETQYF. The chain links TRBV7-9 to TRBJ2-5; 7 bases are shared with TRBD1. V dropped 5 bases and J dropped 2; count of bases not matched to a gene: 5. The CDR3 runs 14 residues. The V gene's germline CDR1 is SEHNR and CDR2 FQNEAQ (reference sequence).

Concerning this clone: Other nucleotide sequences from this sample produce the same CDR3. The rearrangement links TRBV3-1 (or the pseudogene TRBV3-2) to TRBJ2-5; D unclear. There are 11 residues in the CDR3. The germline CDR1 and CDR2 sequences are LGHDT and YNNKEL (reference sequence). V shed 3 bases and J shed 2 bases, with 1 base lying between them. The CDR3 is CASSQQETQYF. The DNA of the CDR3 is TGTGCCAGCAGCCAGCAAGAGACCCAGTACTTC.

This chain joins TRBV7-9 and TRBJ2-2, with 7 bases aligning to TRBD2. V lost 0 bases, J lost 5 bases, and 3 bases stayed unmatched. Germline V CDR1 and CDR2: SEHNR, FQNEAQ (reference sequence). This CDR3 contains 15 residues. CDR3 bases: TGTGCCAGCAGCTTAGCGAGCGGGGTGACCGGGGAGCTGTTTTTT. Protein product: CASSLASGVTGELFF.